This TCR beta chain was recovered during a study of cytomegalovirus exposure and HLA in healthy donors. Study-level findings and limits: Cytomegalovirus-associated status was assigned to approximately 160 TCR beta chains. Upon later analysis, HLA-associated TCR beta chains proved more clonally expanded than other, equally common chains. There were some public TCRs occurring in many donors, but most TCR sequences were rare.

Germline assignment: CDR1 MGHDK and CDR2 SYGVNS. CDR3 size: 14 residues. Trimming took off 2 bases at V and 11 bases at J, with 13 bases between the two ends. Amplification used 60 Vbeta primers and 13 Jbeta primers. The method was immunoSEQ multiplex PCR; TCRdb's version includes in-frame clones alone and lacks a portion of them. This sample yields more than 85,000 clones, of which 65% to 85% are seen a single time; 5.6% belongs to the top ten. Turning to this clone: Its target is unknown.

The TCR sequence derives from a male donor in good health and CMV-seronegative. This rearrangement joins TRBV25-1 to TRBJ1-6; TRBD1 is a possible D gene (6 bases). The specimen was PBMCs. CDR3 in DNA: TGTGCCAGCAGTGAAGGGGGGGGCAAGGCACCCCTCCACTTT. It codes for CASSEGGGKAPLHF.